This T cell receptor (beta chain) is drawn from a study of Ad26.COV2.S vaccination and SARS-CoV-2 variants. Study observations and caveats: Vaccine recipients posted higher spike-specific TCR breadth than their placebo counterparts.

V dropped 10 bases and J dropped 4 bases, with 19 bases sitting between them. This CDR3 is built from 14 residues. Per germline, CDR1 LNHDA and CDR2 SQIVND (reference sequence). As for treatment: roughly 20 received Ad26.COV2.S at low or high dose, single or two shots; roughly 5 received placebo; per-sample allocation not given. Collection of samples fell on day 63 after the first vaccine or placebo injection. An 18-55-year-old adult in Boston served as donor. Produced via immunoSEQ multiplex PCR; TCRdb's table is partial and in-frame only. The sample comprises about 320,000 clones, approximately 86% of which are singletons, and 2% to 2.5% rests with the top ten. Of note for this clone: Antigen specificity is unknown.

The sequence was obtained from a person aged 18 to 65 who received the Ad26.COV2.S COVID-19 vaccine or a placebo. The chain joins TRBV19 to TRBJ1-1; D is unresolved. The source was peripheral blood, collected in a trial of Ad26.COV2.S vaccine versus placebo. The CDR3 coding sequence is TGTGCCAAACCTCATCCGAACGAGTCCACTGAAGCTTTCTTT. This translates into CAKPHPNESTEAFF.